Following are 30 T cell receptor beta chains from one sample sequenced in a study of T cells after yellow fever vaccination. Each CDR3 protein is one row after TCRdb ran MiXCR on the 5' RACE reads. The table includes about 260,000 distinct CDR3 sequences, around 13% detected once. Here the sequenced sample was CD4+ T cells sorted from PBMCs, taken 45 days after the yellow fever booster vaccination. All receptors derive from a man under 40 who received the YFV17D yellow fever vaccine.

This clonotype was found a few times. The chain uses TRBV28 and TRBJ2-7; 16 bases fit TRBD2. The CDR3 length is 19 residues. V shed 3 bases and J 4 bases; nucleotides not matched to a gene: 12. Germline values: CDR1 MDHEN, CDR2 SYDVKM. CDR3 sequence: CASSFPPLGLAGGPYEQYF. The CDR3 bases are TGTGCCAGCAGTTTTCCCCCCCTGGGACTAGCGGGAGGGCCGTACGAGCAGTACTTC.

The chain recombines TRBV2 with TRBJ2-3, with unresolved D. From germline, CDR1 is SNHLY and CDR2 FYNNEI. The CDR3 consists of 16 residues. The V end was cut by 6 bases, the J end by 2 bases, with 18 bases between. The CDR3 DNA reads TGTGCCAGCAGCCAGAAGATTGACCGAGACACAGATACGCAGTATTTT. Its translation is CASSQKIDRDTDTQYF. Filled out from reference TRBV2 and TRBJ2-3, the complete variable domain reads EPEVTQTPSHQVTQMGQEVILRCVPISNHLYFYWYRQILGQKVEFLVSFYNNEISEKSEIFDDQFSVERPDGSNFTLKIRSTKLEDSAMYFCASSQKIDRDTDTQYFGPGTRLTVL.

J is TRBJ2-5 and V is TRBV10-3; possibly TRBD2 for D (5 bases). V dropped 4 bases and J dropped 5 bases, with 14 bases sitting between them. CDR3 length: 14 residues. The V gene's germline CDR1 is ENHRY and CDR2 SYGVKD. The CDR3: CAISGSGGTETQYF. The CDR3 DNA reads TGTGCCATCAGTGGTTCAGGAGGTACTGAGACCCAGTACTTC.

This clonotype has ten or more counts. This rearrangement joins TRBV7-9 to TRBJ1-6; tentatively, D is TRBD1 (5 bases). The CDR3 is made up of 14 amino acids. Germline CDR1 reads SEHNR; CDR2 reads FQNEAQ (reference sequence). Trimming removed 5 bases from V and 7 bases from J, with 12 bases in between. The CDR3 reads CASSPGKENSPLHF. CDR3 in DNA: TGTGCCAGCAGCCCAGGGAAGGAAAATTCACCCCTCCACTTT.

The chain uses TRBV12-3 or TRBV12-4 and TRBJ2-5; TRBD1 agrees at 7 bases. The CDR3 covers 15 residues. Unmatched junction bases numbered 10, after V lost 4 bases and J lost 5 bases. As DNA, the CDR3 is TGTGCCAGCAGTTCGACAGGGAGTATGCGGGAGACCCAGTACTTC. Its protein is CASSSTGSMRETQYF.

This clonotype occurred a few times. CDR3 protein: CATSPSDRPTDTQYF. The CDR3 nucleotides are TGTGCCACCAGCCCTTCCGACCGGCCCACAGATACGCAGTATTTT. The V call is TRBV24-1, the J call TRBJ2-3, with D hard to call. Trimming stripped 7 bases from V and 2 bases from J, with 15 bases between. The CDR3 is 15 residues long. Looked up from germline, CDR1 is KGHDR and CDR2 is SFDVKD.

The V call is TRBV10-3, the J call TRBJ2-7; 10 bases are a match to TRBD1. This CDR3 has 15 residues. Germline V CDR1 and CDR2: ENHRY, SYGVKD. The trim removed 0 bases at V and 4 bases at J, leaving 3 bases unmatched. CDR3 amino acids: CAISESPGQGYEQYF. The CDR3 DNA is TGTGCCATCAGTGAGTCACCGGGACAGGGGTACGAGCAGTACTTC.

The rearrangement joins TRBV3-1 to TRBJ2-3, with D maybe TRBD2 (6 bases). CDR1 LGHDT and CDR2 YNNKEL come from the germline V gene (reference sequence). The V end was cut by 2 bases, the J end by 12 bases, with 15 bases between. The CDR3 is made up of 13 amino acids. This CDR3 is CASSQRRDSRQYF. In DNA, the CDR3 is TGTGCCAGCAGCCAACGCCGGGACTCGCGCCAGTATTTT.

This clonotype was found a few times. The chain uses TRBV25-1 and TRBJ1-2, with D uncertain. The CDR3 extends over 12 amino acids. The germline V and J ends were trimmed by 8 bases and 0 bases, with 7 bases remaining between them. The germline gives CDR1 MGHDK, CDR2 SYGVNS. CDR3 coding DNA: TGTGCCAGCCGCGGGACTAACTATGGCTACACCTTC. Translated: CASRGTNYGYTF.

This clonotype was found a few times. The genes are TRBV5-1 and TRBJ2-2, with 9 bases matching TRBD1. With V trimmed by 2 bases and J by 6 bases, 5 bases remained unmatched. The germline V gene has CDR1 SGHRS and CDR2 YFSETQ. The length of the CDR3 is 15 residues. CDR3 amino acids: CASSFGQGIAGELFF. The CDR3 DNA follows: TGCGCCAGCAGCTTCGGACAGGGGATCGCCGGGGAGCTGTTTTTT.

The rearrangement links TRBV4-2 to TRBJ2-7, with D unclear. Trimming removed 0 bases from V and 7 bases from J, with 10 bases in between. The CDR3 contains 13 residues. From germline, CDR1 is LGHNA and CDR2 YNFKEQ. Here the CDR3 reads CASSQDGYGEQYF. The CDR3 DNA sequence: TGTGCCAGCAGCCAAGACGGCTATGGTGAGCAGTACTTC.

This clonotype was counted a few times. This rearrangement joins TRBV28 to TRBJ2-7, with D possibly TRBD2 on 7 matching bases. Per germline, CDR1 MDHEN and CDR2 SYDVKM. The CDR3 runs 15 residues. Trimming cost V 6 bases and J 2 bases, with 17 bases left between them. CDR3 protein: CASSRGGESTYEQYF. The CDR3 nucleotides read TGTGCCAGCAGCCGAGGGGGGGAGTCCACCTACGAGCAGTACTTC.

This clonotype was counted only a few times. V is TRBV12-3 or TRBV12-4 and J is TRBJ1-1, with D uncertain. This CDR3 comprises 14 residues. V was trimmed by 7 bases and J by 5 bases, leaving 17 bases between them. CDR3 amino acids: CASTQNIRGTEAFF. CDR3 DNA: TGTGCCAGCACCCAAAATATACGGGGAACTGAAGCTTTCTTT.

This clonotype was observed a few times. The V call is TRBV5-1, the J call TRBJ2-7; no firm D call. Trimming left V 4 bases short and J 5 bases short, with 22 bases between. The CDR3 totals 16 residues. In germline, CDR1 is SGHRS, CDR2 YFSETQ. In DNA form, the CDR3 reads TGCGCCAGCAGCGTGGACGGTTCGGCCGGTTTCCACGAGCAGTACTTC. Translation gives CASSVDGSAGFHEQYF.

In this sample, this clonotype turned up a few times. The gene calls are TRBV5-1 and TRBJ2-5, with 15 bases that match TRBD2. This CDR3 spans 17 amino acids. The germline gives CDR1 SGHRS, CDR2 YFSETQ. The junction had 8 bases not matched to a gene; V was cut back by 4 bases and J by 4 bases. CDR3 sequence reads: CASSLGTSGRLGETQYF. The CDR3 DNA sequence: TGCGCCAGCAGCCTCGGGACTAGCGGGAGGTTAGGAGAGACCCAGTACTTC.

V is TRBV14 and J is TRBJ2-2; unclear D gene. V shed 0 bases and J shed 4 bases, with 3 bases lying between them. Germline V gene lookup returns CDR1 SGHDN and CDR2 FVKESK. This CDR3 has 13 amino acids. The CDR3 DNA is TGTGCCAGCAGCCAAGATCGCACCGGGGAGCTGTTTTTT. Amino acid sequence: CASSQDRTGELFF.

This chain's CDR3 is CASSAGGRSTDTQYF. The CDR3 bases are TGCGCCAGCAGCGCCGGGGGCAGAAGCACAGATACGCAGTATTTT. The chain couples TRBV5-1 to TRBJ2-3; D is perhaps TRBD1 or TRBD2 (6 bases each). The CDR3 spans 15 residues. Trimming took off 4 bases at V and 0 bases at J, with 12 bases between the two ends. Germline CDR1 reads SGHRS; CDR2 reads YFSETQ.

This clonotype showed up just a few times. The rearrangement joins TRBV25-1 to TRBJ2-1; D ambiguous. This CDR3 region has 11 residues. Germline-derived CDR1 and CDR2 are MGHDK and SYGVNS. V dropped 1 base and J dropped 9 bases, with 4 bases sitting between them. The CDR3 DNA reads as TGTGCCAGCAGTGAATTGGGTGAGCAGTTCTTC. Protein product: CASSELGEQFF.

This clonotype was counted a few times. The chain has TRBV7-6 and TRBJ1-1; 8 nucleotides match TRBD1. This CDR3 has 14 residues. Per the germline V gene, CDR1 is SGHVS and CDR2 is FNYEAQ. Unmatched junction bases numbered 5, after V lost 5 bases and J lost 3 bases. CDR3 loop: CASSALTGDTEAFF. For the CDR3, the DNA is TGTGCCAGCAGCGCCCTGACAGGGGACACTGAAGCTTTCTTT.

This clonotype showed up just a few times. The rearrangement links TRBV7-2 to TRBJ2-1; unclear D gene. Germline V gene sequence: CDR1 SGHTA, CDR2 FQGNSA. V lost 0 bases, J lost 2 bases, and 11 bases lay in between. There are 16 residues in the CDR3. The CDR3 region is CASSLAATSTYNEQFF. In DNA, the CDR3 is TGTGCCAGCAGCTTAGCTGCTACCTCCACCTACAATGAGCAGTTCTTC.

This clonotype occurred a few times. The chain employs TRBV4-3 and TRBJ2-4; D unresolved. This CDR3 has 15 amino acids. V was cut by 3 bases and J by 0 bases, with 9 bases left in between. Looked up from germline, CDR1 is LGHNA and CDR2 is YSLEER. The CDR3 sequence is CASSQSELAKNIQYF. CDR3 DNA sequence: TGCGCCAGCAGCCAGAGCGAGCTAGCCAAAAACATTCAGTACTTC.

This clonotype was detected a few times. V usage is TRBV6-2 or TRBV6-3 and J usage is TRBJ2-3; 11 bases map to TRBD2. V shed 5 bases, J shed 6 bases, and the junction held 13 bases outside the gene matches. Germline assignment: CDR1 MNHEY and CDR2 SVGEGT. This CDR3 spans 17 amino acids. CDR3 sequence reads: CASSHSTSGRGPDTQYF. The CDR3 DNA follows: TGTGCCAGCAGTCATTCTACTAGCGGGAGAGGCCCGGATACGCAGTATTTT.

The chain is built from TRBV9 and TRBJ2-5; D perhaps matches TRBD1 (6 bases). The germline V gene encodes CDR1 SGDLS and CDR2 YYNGEE. The CDR3 is 15 amino acids. Trimming shortened V by 0 bases and J by 4 bases, and 13 bases separated the two germline ends. CDR3 loop: CASSVDQGQRETQYF. The CDR3 nucleotides read TGTGCCAGCAGCGTAGACCAGGGGCAAAGAGAGACCCAGTACTTC.

This clonotype occurred a few times. The chain is built from TRBV7-3 and TRBJ2-2; D might be TRBD1 (6 bases). This CDR3 is 14 amino acids long. The germline CDR1 and CDR2 sequences are SGHTA and FQGTGA. V shed 4 bases and J shed 3 bases, with 9 bases lying between them. The CDR3 loop reads CASSSTGDTGELFF. CDR3 in DNA: TGTGCCAGCAGCTCGACAGGAGACACCGGGGAGCTGTTTTTT.

This clonotype was seen ten or more times. This chain joins TRBV7-2 and TRBJ2-7; 8 nucleotides match TRBD1. The germline CDR1 and CDR2 sequences are SGHTA and FQGNSA. The junction had 3 bases not matched to a gene; V was cut back by 3 bases and J by 2 bases. CDR3 size: 14 residues. CDR3 sequence (DNA): TGTGCCAGCAGCTTCCGACAGGGGCCCTACGAGCAGTACTTC. Translation gives CASSFRQGPYEQYF. Supplemented by reference TRBV7-2 and TRBJ2-7, the full variable domain reads GAGVSQSPSNKVTEKGKDVELRCDPISGHTALYWYRQSLGQGLEFLIYFQGNSAPDKSGLPSDRFSAERTGGSVSTLTIQRTQQEDSAVYLCASSFRQGPYEQYFGPGTRLTVT.

This rearrangement joins TRBV4-3 to TRBJ1-1; D remains unclear. The CDR3 has 13 amino acids. Germline V gene sequence: CDR1 LGHNA, CDR2 YSLEER. The ends were cut back, 0 bases at V and 5 bases at J, with 7 bases in the middle. CDR3: CASSQEAGTEAFF. CDR3 DNA: TGCGCCAGCAGCCAAGAAGCCGGGACTGAAGCTTTCTTT.

About this clonotype: A read error may be the cause here, since a much bigger clone is one base away. This chain connects TRBV7-2 to TRBJ2-2, with 12 bases aligning to TRBD2. This CDR3 has 17 amino acids. The germline CDR1 and CDR2 sequences are SGHTA and FQGNSA. The CDR3 protein is CATSSARLAGVDGELFF. CDR3 DNA: TGTGCCACCAGCTCGGCTAGACTAGCGGGAGTGGACGGGGAGCTGTTTTTT.

This clonotype was observed a handful of times. V and J are TRBV7-2 and TRBJ2-7, with 8 bases matching TRBD2. The CDR3 spans 12 residues. Unmatched junction bases numbered 0, after V lost 6 bases and J lost 2 bases. Germline V lookup: CDR1 SGHTA, CDR2 FQGNSA. Written as DNA, the CDR3 is TGTGCCAGCAGGCGGGGGGCCTACGAGCAGTACTTC. Encoded protein: CASRRGAYEQYF. Complete variable domain (other parts from reference TRBV7-2 and TRBJ2-7): GAGVSQSPSNKVTEKGKDVELRCDPISGHTALYWYRQSLGQGLEFLIYFQGNSAPDKSGLPSDRFSAERTGGSVSTLTIQRTQQEDSAVYLCASRRGAYEQYFGPGTRLTVT.

This clonotype was seen a handful of times. V usage is TRBV5-6 and J usage is TRBJ2-5, with 12 bases identical to TRBD2. Germline assignment: CDR1 SGHDT and CDR2 YYEEEE. The CDR3 spans 17 residues. Losses at the gene ends were 0 bases for V and 3 bases for J; bases not matched to a gene: 6. The CDR3 sequence is CASSLASGRAWEETQYF. The CDR3 DNA reads as TGTGCCAGCAGCTTGGCTAGCGGGAGGGCCTGGGAAGAGACCCAGTACTTC.

This clonotype was picked up a small number of times. This chain connects TRBV7-8 to TRBJ2-2, with TRBD1 matching 9 bases. This CDR3 spans 15 amino acids. V was pared by 5 bases and J by 8 bases, with 9 bases of the junction left unmatched. The germline CDR1 and CDR2 sequences are SGHVS and FQNEAQ. The CDR3 DNA reads TGTGCCAGCAGCCCCGGGACAGGGAGGGGAGGGGAGCTGTTTTTT. This codes for CASSPGTGRGGELFF. The full variable domain, with the rest looked up from reference TRBV7-8 and TRBJ2-2, is GAGVSQSPRYKVAKRGQDVALRCDPISGHVSLFWYQQALGQGPEFLTYFQNEAQLDKSGLPSDRFFAERPEGSVSTLKIQRTQQEDSAVYLCASSPGTGRGGELFFGEGSRLTVL.